This TCR beta chain was captured in a study of shared clonotypes between healthy human individuals. Points from the study as a whole: Some clonotypes were shared by all four sorted-subset donors, while others were not shared. The non-shared ones had lower generation probabilities than the shared ones.

Measured with immunoSEQ multiplex PCR; TCRdb has only the in-frame clones, and not every one. The sample contains 1.5 million to 2.5 million clones, about 94% of which appear only once. Naivety among CD8 cells was defined by CD45RO negativity and positive CCR7 selection, thereby excluding terminally differentiated effector memory CD45RA+ cells. Turning to this clone: The antigen is undetermined.

V was trimmed by 4 bases and J by 8 bases, leaving 16 bases between them. Germline V gives CDR1 SGDLS, CDR2 YYNGEE. The length of the CDR3 is 14 residues. The source of this sequence is a young man in good health. This sequence joins TRBV9 and TRBJ1-5; no reliable D call. Input material: naive CD8+ T cells sorted from blood. The CDR3 bases are TGTGCCAGCAGCCCCGACCTGGGCGAGGAGCCCCAGCATTTT. It yields the protein CASSPDLGEEPQHF.